This TCR beta chain was captured by sequencing in a study of tumor and adjacent non-tumor tissue in lung cancer. The library came from three nested PCR rounds adapted from ARM-PCR protocols. TCRdb re-called the multiplex PCR reads with MiXCR, one entry per CDR3 protein. The table lists approximately 79,000 distinct CDR3 sequences, more than 65% of them singletons. No cell sorting was done before RNA was extracted from the tissue. Distant lung tissue was collected more than 3 cm away from the tumor edge. Germline loops: CDR1 LGHNA, CDR2 YNFKEQ. This CDR3 contains 14 residues. Trimming removed 11 bases at V and 3 bases at J, with 18 bases between.

The source of this sequence is a man aged 70 or older with non-small cell lung cancer. The J gene is TRBJ2-3, the V gene TRBV4-2, with D possibly TRBD1 on 6 matching bases. Sequencing was carried out using distant non-tumor lung tissue. The CDR3 DNA sequence: TGTGCCGCTTCGAGAGGGGGTGTGACAGATACGCAGTATTTT. This encodes CAASRGGVTDTQYF.